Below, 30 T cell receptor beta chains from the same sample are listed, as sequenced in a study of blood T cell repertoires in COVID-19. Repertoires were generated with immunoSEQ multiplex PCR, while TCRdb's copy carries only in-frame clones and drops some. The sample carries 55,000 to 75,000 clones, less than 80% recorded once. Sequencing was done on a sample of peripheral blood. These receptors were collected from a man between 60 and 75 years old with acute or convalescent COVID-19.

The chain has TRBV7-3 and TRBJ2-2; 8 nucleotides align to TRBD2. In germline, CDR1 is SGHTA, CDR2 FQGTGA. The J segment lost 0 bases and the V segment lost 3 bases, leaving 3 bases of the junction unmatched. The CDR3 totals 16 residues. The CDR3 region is CASSFLAGPNTGELFF. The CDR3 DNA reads TGTGCCAGCAGCTTTTTAGCGGGACCGAACACCGGGGAGCTGTTTTTT. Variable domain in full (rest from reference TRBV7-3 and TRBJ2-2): GAGVSQTPSNKVTEKGKYVELRCDPISGHTALYWYRQSLGQGPEFLIYFQGTGAADDSGLPNDRFFAVRPEGSVSTLKIQRTERGDSAVYLCASSFLAGPNTGELFFGEGSRLTVL.

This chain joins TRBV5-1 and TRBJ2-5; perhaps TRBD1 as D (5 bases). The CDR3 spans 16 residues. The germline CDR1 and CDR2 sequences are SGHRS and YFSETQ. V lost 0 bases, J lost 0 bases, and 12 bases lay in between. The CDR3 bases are TGCGCCAGCAGCTTGGACCTACCAGGGAACCAAGAGACCCAGTACTTC. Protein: CASSLDLPGNQETQYF.

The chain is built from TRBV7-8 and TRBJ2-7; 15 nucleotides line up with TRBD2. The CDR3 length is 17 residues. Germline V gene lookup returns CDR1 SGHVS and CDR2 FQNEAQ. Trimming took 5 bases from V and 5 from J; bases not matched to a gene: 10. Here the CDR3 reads CASSRGLAGGPRDEQYF. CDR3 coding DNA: TGTGCCAGCAGCCGAGGACTAGCGGGAGGGCCCAGGGACGAGCAGTACTTC.

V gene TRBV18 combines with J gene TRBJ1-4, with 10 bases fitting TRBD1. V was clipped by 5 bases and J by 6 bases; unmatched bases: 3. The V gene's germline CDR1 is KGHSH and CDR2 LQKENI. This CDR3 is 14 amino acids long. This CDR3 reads CASSAGTGDEKLFF. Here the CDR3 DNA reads TGTGCCAGCTCAGCCGGGACAGGGGATGAAAAACTGTTTTTT.

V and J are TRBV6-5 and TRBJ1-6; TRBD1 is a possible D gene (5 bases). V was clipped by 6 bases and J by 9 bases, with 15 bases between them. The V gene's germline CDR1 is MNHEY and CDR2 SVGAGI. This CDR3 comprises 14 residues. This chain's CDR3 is CASRVGGSGSPLHF. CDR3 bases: TGTGCCAGCAGAGTTGGGGGTAGCGGTTCACCCCTCCACTTT.

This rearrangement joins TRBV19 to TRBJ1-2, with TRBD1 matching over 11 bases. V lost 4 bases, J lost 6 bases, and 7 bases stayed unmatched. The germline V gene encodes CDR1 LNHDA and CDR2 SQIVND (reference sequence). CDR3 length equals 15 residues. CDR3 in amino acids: CASSSPGTGGHGYTF. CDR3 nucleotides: TGTGCCAGTAGTAGTCCCGGGACAGGGGGTCATGGCTACACCTTC.

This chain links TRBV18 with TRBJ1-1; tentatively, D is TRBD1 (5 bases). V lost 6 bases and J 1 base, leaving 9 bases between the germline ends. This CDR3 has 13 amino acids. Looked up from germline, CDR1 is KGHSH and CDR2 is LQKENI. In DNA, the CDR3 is TGTGCCAGCTCGGGAGGGACGAACACTGAAGCTTTCTTT. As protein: CASSGGTNTEAFF.

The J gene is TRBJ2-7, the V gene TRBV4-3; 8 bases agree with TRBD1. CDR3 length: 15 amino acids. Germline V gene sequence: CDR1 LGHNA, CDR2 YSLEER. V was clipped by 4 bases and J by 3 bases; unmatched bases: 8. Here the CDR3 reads CASSREGTGYYEQYF. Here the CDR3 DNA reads TGCGCCAGCAGCCGCGAAGGGACAGGATACTACGAGCAGTACTTC.

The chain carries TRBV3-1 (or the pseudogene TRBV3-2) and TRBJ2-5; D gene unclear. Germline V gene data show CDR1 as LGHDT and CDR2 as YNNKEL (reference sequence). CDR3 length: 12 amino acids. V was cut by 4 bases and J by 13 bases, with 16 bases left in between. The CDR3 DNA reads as TGTGCCAGCAGCCTTAGACACTCCCGGCGGTACTTC. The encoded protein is CASSLRHSRRYF.

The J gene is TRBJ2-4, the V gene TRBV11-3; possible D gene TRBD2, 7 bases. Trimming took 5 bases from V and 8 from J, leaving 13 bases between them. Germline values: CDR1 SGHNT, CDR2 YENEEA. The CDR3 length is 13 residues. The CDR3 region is CASSQGGADIQYF. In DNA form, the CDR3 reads TGTGCCAGCAGCCAAGGGGGGGCCGACATTCAGTACTTC. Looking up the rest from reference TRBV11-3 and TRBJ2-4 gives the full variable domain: EAGVVQSPRYKIIEKKQPVAFWCNPISGHNTLYWYLQNLGQGPELLIRYENEEAVDDSQLPKDRFSAERLKGVDSTLKIQPAELGDSAVYLCASSQGGADIQYFGAGTRLSVL.

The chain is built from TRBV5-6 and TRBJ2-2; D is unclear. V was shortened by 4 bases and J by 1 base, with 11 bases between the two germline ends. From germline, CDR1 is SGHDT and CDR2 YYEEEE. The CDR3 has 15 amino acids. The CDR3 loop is CASSPTRLNTGELFF. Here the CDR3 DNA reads TGTGCCAGCAGCCCGACTCGACTGAACACCGGGGAGCTGTTTTTT.

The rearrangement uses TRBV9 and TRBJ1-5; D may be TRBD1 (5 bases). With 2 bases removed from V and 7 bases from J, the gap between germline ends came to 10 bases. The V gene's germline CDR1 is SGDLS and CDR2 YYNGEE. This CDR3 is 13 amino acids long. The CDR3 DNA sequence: TGTGCCAGCAGCGTTGGGGGGGAACAGCCCCAGCATTTT. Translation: CASSVGGEQPQHF. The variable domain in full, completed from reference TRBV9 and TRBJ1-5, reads DSGVTQTPKHLITATGQRVTLRCSPRSGDLSVYWYQQSLDQGLQFLIQYYNGEERAKGNILERFSAQQFPDLHSELNLSSLELGDSALYFCASSVGGEQPQHFGDGTRLSIL.

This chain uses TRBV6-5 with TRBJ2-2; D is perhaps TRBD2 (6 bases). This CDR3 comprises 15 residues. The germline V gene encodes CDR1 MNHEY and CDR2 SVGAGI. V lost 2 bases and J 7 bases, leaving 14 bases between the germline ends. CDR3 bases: TGTGCCAGCAGTTACGGCGGGACGGGGGTCGGGGAGCTGTTTTTT. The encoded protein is CASSYGGTGVGELFF.

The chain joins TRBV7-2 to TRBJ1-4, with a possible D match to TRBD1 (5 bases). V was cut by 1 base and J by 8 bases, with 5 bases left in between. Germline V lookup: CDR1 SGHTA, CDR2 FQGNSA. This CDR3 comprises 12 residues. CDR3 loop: CASSLEGEKLFF. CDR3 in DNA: TGTGCCAGCAGCTTAGAGGGGGAAAAACTGTTTTTT.

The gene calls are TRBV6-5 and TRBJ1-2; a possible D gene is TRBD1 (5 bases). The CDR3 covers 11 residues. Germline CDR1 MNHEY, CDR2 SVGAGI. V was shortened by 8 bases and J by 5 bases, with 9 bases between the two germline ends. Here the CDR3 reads CASSGGYGYTF. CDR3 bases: TGTGCCAGCTCGGGGGGGTATGGCTACACCTTC.

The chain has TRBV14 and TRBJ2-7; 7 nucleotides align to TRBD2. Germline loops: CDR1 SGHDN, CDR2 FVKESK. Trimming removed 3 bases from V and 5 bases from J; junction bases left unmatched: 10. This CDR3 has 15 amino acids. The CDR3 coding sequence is TGTGCCAGCAGCCAGCAGCGGGATTCTACGGACGAGCAGTACTTC. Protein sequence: CASSQQRDSTDEQYF.

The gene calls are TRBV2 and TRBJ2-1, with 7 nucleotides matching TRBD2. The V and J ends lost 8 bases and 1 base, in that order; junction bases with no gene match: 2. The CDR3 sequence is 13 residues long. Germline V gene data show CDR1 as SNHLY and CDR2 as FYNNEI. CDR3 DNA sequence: TGTGCCAGCGGGAGGGTGTCCTACAATGAGCAGTTCTTC. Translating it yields CASGRVSYNEQFF.

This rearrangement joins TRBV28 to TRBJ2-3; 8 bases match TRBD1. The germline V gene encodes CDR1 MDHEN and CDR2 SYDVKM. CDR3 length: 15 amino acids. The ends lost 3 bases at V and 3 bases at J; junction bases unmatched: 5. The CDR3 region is CASSLDRERTDTQYF. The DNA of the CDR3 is TGTGCCAGCAGTTTGGACAGGGAAAGGACAGATACGCAGTATTTT.

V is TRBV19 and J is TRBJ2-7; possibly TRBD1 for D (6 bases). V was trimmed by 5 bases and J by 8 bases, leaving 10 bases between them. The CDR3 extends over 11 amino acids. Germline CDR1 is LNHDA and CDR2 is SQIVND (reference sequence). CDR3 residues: CASSEQGKQYF. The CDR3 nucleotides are TGTGCCAGTAGTGAACAGGGAAAGCAGTACTTC. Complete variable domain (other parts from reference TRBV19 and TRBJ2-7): DGGITQSPKYLFRKEGQNVTLSCEQNLNHDAMYWYRQDPGQGLRLIYYSQIVNDFQKGDIAEGYSVSREKKESFPLTVTSAQKNPTAFYLCASSEQGKQYFGPGTRLTVT.

The CDR3: CASTPGGREDTEAFF. DNA of the CDR3: TGTGCCAGCACCCCAGGGGGCCGGGAAGACACTGAAGCTTTCTTT. The chain is built from TRBV6-5 and TRBJ1-1; 8 positions agree with TRBD1. The germline V gene encodes CDR1 MNHEY and CDR2 SVGAGI. Losses at the gene ends were 7 bases for V and 3 bases for J; bases not matched to a gene: 10. This CDR3 is built from 15 residues.

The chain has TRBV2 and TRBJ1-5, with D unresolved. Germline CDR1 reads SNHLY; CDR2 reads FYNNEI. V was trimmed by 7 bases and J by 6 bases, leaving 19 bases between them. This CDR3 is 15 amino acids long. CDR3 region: CASTPAGYRGQPQHF. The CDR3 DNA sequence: TGTGCCAGCACCCCTGCCGGGTATCGAGGTCAGCCCCAGCATTTT.

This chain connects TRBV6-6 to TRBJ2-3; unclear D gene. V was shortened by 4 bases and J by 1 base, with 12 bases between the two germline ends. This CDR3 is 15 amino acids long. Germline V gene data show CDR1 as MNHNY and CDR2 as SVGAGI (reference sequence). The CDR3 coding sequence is TGTGCCAGCAGTTTGACTCCCTTCGGCACAGATACGCAGTATTTT. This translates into CASSLTPFGTDTQYF.

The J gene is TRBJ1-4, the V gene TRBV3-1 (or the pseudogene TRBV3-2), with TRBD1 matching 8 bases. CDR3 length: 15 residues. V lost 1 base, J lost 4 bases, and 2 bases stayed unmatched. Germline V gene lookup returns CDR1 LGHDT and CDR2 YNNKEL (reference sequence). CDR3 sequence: CASSQGTGYNEKLFF. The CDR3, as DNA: TGTGCCAGCAGCCAAGGGACAGGGTATAATGAAAAACTGTTTTTT.

The CDR3 nucleotides are TGTGCCAGCTCACGCACAGGTTATAGCAATCAGCCCCAGCATTTT. Translation gives CASSRTGYSNQPQHF. The rearrangement joins TRBV18 to TRBJ1-5; possibly TRBD1 for D (5 bases). There are 15 residues in the CDR3. The germline gives CDR1 KGHSH, CDR2 LQKENI. V was shortened by 4 bases and J by 0 bases, with 10 bases between the two germline ends.

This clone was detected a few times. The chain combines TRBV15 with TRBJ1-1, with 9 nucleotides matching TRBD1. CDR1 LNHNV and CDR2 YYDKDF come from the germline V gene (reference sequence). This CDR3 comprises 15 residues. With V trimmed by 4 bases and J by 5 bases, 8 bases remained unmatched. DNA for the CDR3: TGTGCCACCAGCACTTTGACAGGGGGAAGGACTGAAGCTTTCTTT. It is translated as CATSTLTGGRTEAFF.

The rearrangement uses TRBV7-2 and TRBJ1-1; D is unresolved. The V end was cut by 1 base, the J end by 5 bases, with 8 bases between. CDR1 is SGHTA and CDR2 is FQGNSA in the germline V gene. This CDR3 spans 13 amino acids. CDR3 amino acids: CASSLERATEAFF. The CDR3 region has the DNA TGTGCCAGCAGCTTAGAGAGGGCAACTGAAGCTTTCTTT.

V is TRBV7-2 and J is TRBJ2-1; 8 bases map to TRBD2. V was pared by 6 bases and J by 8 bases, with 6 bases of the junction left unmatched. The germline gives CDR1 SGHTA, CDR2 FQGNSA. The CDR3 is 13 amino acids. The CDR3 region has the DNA TGTGCCAGCAGTCCAAGCGGGAGATATGAGCAGTTCTTC. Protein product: CASSPSGRYEQFF.

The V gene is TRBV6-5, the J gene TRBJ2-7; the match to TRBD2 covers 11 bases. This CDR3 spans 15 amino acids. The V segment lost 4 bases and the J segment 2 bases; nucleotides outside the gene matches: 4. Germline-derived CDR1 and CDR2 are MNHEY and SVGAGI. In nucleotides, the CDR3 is TGTGCCAGCAGTTCCATGACTAGCGGGGCCTACGAGCAGTACTTC. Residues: CASSSMTSGAYEQYF.

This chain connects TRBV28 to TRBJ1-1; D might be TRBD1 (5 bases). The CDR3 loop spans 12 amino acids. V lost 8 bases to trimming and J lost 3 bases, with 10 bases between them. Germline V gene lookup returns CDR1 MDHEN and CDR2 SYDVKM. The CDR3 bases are TGTGCCAGCCTAGAACAGGACACTGAAGCTTTCTTT. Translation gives CASLEQDTEAFF.

The chain's CDR3 is CASSIGNRVAGANVLTF. The CDR3 DNA is TGTGCCAGTAGTATAGGAAACCGCGTCGCGGGGGCCAACGTCCTGACTTTC. The chain recombines TRBV19 with TRBJ2-6; D not certain. V was cut by 1 base and J by 4 bases, with 14 bases left in between. The germline CDR1 and CDR2 sequences are LNHDA and SQIVND (reference sequence). This CDR3 is 17 amino acids long.